The next 15 T cell receptor beta chains were all read from a single sample in a study of T cell clones after liver transplantation. Only in-frame clones appear in the TCRdb table, and some are missing; sequencing was by immunoSEQ multiplex PCR. The sample yields tens of thousands of clones, around 80% seen once. This sample comprised CD4+ T cells from blood, obtained roughly 50 months after liver transplant. The receptors were sampled from a human patient who received a liver transplant. The graft donor may account for some of the T cells.

The chain is built from TRBV4-3 and TRBJ2-3; D is possibly TRBD1 (5 bases). Trimming took 0 bases from V and 0 from J, leaving 7 bases between them. Per the germline V gene, CDR1 is LGHNA and CDR2 is YSLEER. This CDR3 has 15 amino acids. In DNA, the CDR3 is TGCGCCAGCAGCCAAGACAGGGCAAGCACAGATACGCAGTATTTT. It encodes CASSQDRASTDTQYF.

The chain's CDR3 is CASSLTGSANTEAFF. DNA for the CDR3: TGCGCCAGCAGCTTGACAGGGAGTGCGAACACTGAAGCTTTCTTT. V gene TRBV5-1 combines with J gene TRBJ1-1; D is possibly TRBD1 (6 bases). This CDR3 comprises 15 residues. Trimming left V 1 base short and J 1 base short, with 11 bases between. Germline-derived CDR1 and CDR2 are SGHRS and YFSETQ.

Only one count was recorded for this clone. The genes are TRBV7-2 and TRBJ2-1, with D perhaps being TRBD1 or TRBD2 (6 bases each). Trimming cost V 1 base and J 4 bases, with 14 bases left between them. Looked up from germline, CDR1 is SGHTA and CDR2 is FQGNSA. This CDR3 is 16 amino acids long. This CDR3 is CASSLGGTNLYNEQFF. The CDR3 DNA follows: TGTGCCAGCAGCTTAGGCGGGACAAATCTTTACAATGAGCAGTTCTTC.

The chain employs TRBV4-1 and TRBJ1-5; unclear D gene. Germline CDR1 reads MGHRA; CDR2 reads YSYEKL. CDR3 length: 19 amino acids. The V gene lost 0 bases and the J gene lost 8 bases, with 26 bases spanning the gap. The DNA of the CDR3 is TGCGCCAGCAGCCAAGATCCCCGCCTTGATGGGCCGGGTGAGGAGCCCCAGCATTTT. Amino acid sequence: CASSQDPRLDGPGEEPQHF.

The chain has TRBV19 and TRBJ2-2; the D gene is possibly TRBD2 (5 bases). V lost 10 bases and J lost 4, with 16 bases in between. Germline V lookup: CDR1 LNHDA, CDR2 SQIVND (reference sequence). This CDR3 contains 14 residues. The CDR3 reads CATASRGRTGELFF. As DNA, the CDR3 is TGTGCCACCGCTTCTCGGGGTCGCACCGGGGAGCTGTTTTTT. The whole variable domain, remainder taken from reference TRBV19 and TRBJ2-2, is DGGITQSPKYLFRKEGQNVTLSCEQNLNHDAMYWYRQDPGQGLRLIYYSQIVNDFQKGDIAEGYSVSREKKESFPLTVTSAQKNPTAFYLCATASRGRTGELFFGEGSRLTVL.

This clone has more than one count but fewer than ten. V is TRBV6-1 and J is TRBJ1-4; D not certain. The CDR3 consists of 12 residues. V was pared by 2 bases and J by 13 bases, with 11 bases between. CDR1 and CDR2 (germline): MNHNS, SASEGT. The CDR3 coding sequence is TGTGCCAGCAGTGAACGGCACTCAAGACTGTTTTTT. Translated: CASSERHSRLFF.

The V and J genes are TRBV19 and TRBJ1-5; D gene ambiguous. The V end was cut by 8 bases, the J end by 7 bases, with 18 bases between. This CDR3 contains 14 residues. Germline V gene lookup returns CDR1 LNHDA and CDR2 SQIVND (reference sequence). Here the CDR3 reads CASVGWQYGQPQHF. Here the CDR3 DNA reads TGTGCCAGTGTAGGATGGCAGTATGGACAGCCCCAGCATTTT.

The genes are TRBV6-5 and TRBJ2-7; the match to TRBD1 covers 7 bases. V was pared by 11 bases and J by 6 bases, with 13 bases of the junction left unmatched. Germline assignment: CDR1 MNHEY and CDR2 SVGAGI. The CDR3 is 13 residues long. The CDR3 coding sequence is TGTGCCGTCGGAGACAGGGAGCTTGGCGAGCAGTACTTC. As protein: CAVGDRELGEQYF.

The V and J genes are TRBV5-8 and TRBJ2-3; D gene unclear. The CDR3 spans 12 residues. V was clipped by 0 bases and J by 6 bases, with 5 bases between them. Germline V gene lookup returns CDR1 SGHTS and CDR2 YDEGEE. CDR3 DNA: TGTGCCAGCAGCTTGGTCCGGGATACGCAGTATTTT. Translation gives CASSLVRDTQYF.

The gene calls are TRBV6-1 and TRBJ2-7, with D perhaps TRBD1 or TRBD2 (5 bases each). The germline V gene encodes CDR1 MNHNS and CDR2 SASEGT. The V gene lost 5 bases and the J gene lost 6 bases, with 17 bases spanning the gap. The CDR3 is 14 amino acids. CDR3 sequence: CASSPAPTRGEQYF. In nucleotides, the CDR3 is TGTGCCAGCAGTCCCGCCCCTACTAGGGGCGAGCAGTACTTC.

The V and J genes are TRBV7-2 and TRBJ2-3; D is uncertain. This CDR3 contains 15 residues. CDR1 and CDR2 (germline): SGHTA, FQGNSA. V was pared by 6 bases and J by 0 bases, with 13 bases between. Here the CDR3 reads CASRQAGPSTDTQYF. The CDR3 nucleotides are TGTGCCAGCAGGCAGGCCGGACCTAGCACAGATACGCAGTATTTT. The variable domain in full, completed from reference TRBV7-2 and TRBJ2-3, reads GAGVSQSPSNKVTEKGKDVELRCDPISGHTALYWYRQSLGQGLEFLIYFQGNSAPDKSGLPSDRFSAERTGGSVSTLTIQRTQQEDSAVYLCASRQAGPSTDTQYFGPGTRLTVL.

The V gene is TRBV27, the J gene TRBJ1-3, with TRBD1 matching over 8 bases. The CDR3 is made up of 13 amino acids. After removal of 6 bases from V and 6 bases from J, the junction contained 4 bases not matched to a gene. Germline V CDR1 and CDR2: MNHEY, SMNVEV (reference sequence). This CDR3 is CASRGTGSNTIYF. DNA for the CDR3: TGTGCCAGCAGGGGGACAGGCTCAAACACCATATATTTT.

The chain recombines TRBV5-8 with TRBJ2-7; the D gene is possibly TRBD2 (5 bases). V dropped 6 bases and J dropped 4 bases, with 11 bases sitting between them. Germline CDR1 and CDR2: SGHTS and YDEGEE. The CDR3 sequence is 12 residues long. The CDR3 DNA reads as TGTGCCAGCACCCCACGGGGTTACGAGCAGTACTTC. Its translation: CASTPRGYEQYF.

This clone is large in the sample. The V and J genes are TRBV19 and TRBJ2-2, with 8 bases that match TRBD1. Per germline, CDR1 LNHDA and CDR2 SQIVND (reference sequence). V was clipped by 5 bases and J by 3 bases; unmatched bases: 5. The CDR3 contains 15 residues. This chain's CDR3 is CASSPGTGYTGELFF. CDR3 DNA sequence: TGTGCCAGTAGTCCAGGGACAGGATACACCGGGGAGCTGTTTTTT.

The chain links TRBV11-3 to TRBJ2-7; D is unclear. The CDR3 is 14 amino acids. Germline V gene lookup returns CDR1 SGHNT and CDR2 YENEEA. V lost 6 bases to trimming and J lost 2 bases, with 14 bases between them. This CDR3 is CASRHYLGPYEQYF. The CDR3 nucleotides are TGTGCCAGCAGGCACTACCTTGGACCCTACGAGCAGTACTTC.